These 20 T cell receptor beta chains came from one sample sequenced in a study of cytomegalovirus exposure and HLA in healthy donors. This PCR relied on a set of 60 Vbeta primers and 13 Jbeta primers. The protocol was immunoSEQ multiplex PCR, while the TCRdb copy is restricted to in-frame clones and leaves out a portion. The sample shows 84,000 or so clones, under 80% of them seen only once. Sequencing used PBMCs. The receptors derive from a boy aged 5-17 years in good health and CMV-seronegative.

The V and J genes are TRBV30 and TRBJ1-1, with D perhaps matching TRBD1 (6 bases). This CDR3 comprises 13 residues. Germline V gene lookup returns CDR1 GTSNPN and CDR2 SVGIG (reference sequence). V gave up 4 bases and J gave up 1 base, with 10 bases separating them. CDR3 protein: CAWKRDKNTEAFF. CDR3 DNA: TGTGCCTGGAAACGGGACAAGAACACTGAAGCTTTCTTT.

J is TRBJ2-1 and V is TRBV2, with D maybe TRBD1 (5 bases). Trimming left V 6 bases short and J 1 base short, with 13 bases between. The CDR3 consists of 15 residues. Germline V gene data show CDR1 as SNHLY and CDR2 as FYNNEI. CDR3 protein: CASRQEIVSYNEQFF. The CDR3 DNA is TGTGCCAGCAGACAGGAAATAGTGTCCTACAATGAGCAGTTCTTC.

The chain recombines TRBV29-1 with TRBJ2-3, with 11 bases that match TRBD2. Unmatched junction bases numbered 7, after V lost 1 base and J lost 1 base. Germline lookup yields CDR1 SQVTM and CDR2 ANQGSEA. This CDR3 has 17 amino acids. CDR3 sequence reads: CSVEALAGGPRTDTQYF. The CDR3 DNA reads as TGCAGCGTTGAAGCTTTAGCGGGAGGGCCTCGCACAGATACGCAGTATTTT.

The rearrangement uses TRBV7-2 and TRBJ2-3; possibly TRBD2 for D (6 bases). The CDR3 consists of 15 residues. Trimming removed 6 bases from V and 1 base from J, with 14 bases in between. Looked up from germline, CDR1 is SGHTA and CDR2 is FQGNSA. The CDR3 region is CASSRRVSGTDTQYF. CDR3 sequence (DNA): TGTGCCAGCAGTCGGAGGGTTTCTGGCACAGATACGCAGTATTTT.

The chain recombines TRBV25-1 with TRBJ2-1, with unresolved D. The germline V and J ends were trimmed by 4 bases and 12 bases, with 16 bases remaining between them. The V gene's germline CDR1 is MGHDK and CDR2 SYGVNS. The length of the CDR3 is 13 residues. The CDR3 reads CASSVTLQSAQFF. In nucleotides, the CDR3 is TGTGCCAGCAGTGTAACCCTTCAAAGCGCGCAGTTCTTC.

The V gene is TRBV5-4, the J gene TRBJ2-1; the match to TRBD1 covers 9 bases. The CDR3 has 15 residues. Germline loops: CDR1 SGHNT, CDR2 YYREEE (reference sequence). V was clipped by 10 bases and J by 0 bases; unmatched bases: 8. CDR3 DNA: TGTGCCGGACGCCCGGACAGGGGCTCCTACAATGAGCAGTTCTTC. This translates into CAGRPDRGSYNEQFF.

The CDR3 DNA follows: TGTGCCAGCAGGTCCACGACTCGGGAGGGCTACACCTTC. This codes for CASRSTTREGYTF. The chain joins TRBV27 to TRBJ1-2, with D hard to call. Germline CDR1 reads MNHEY; CDR2 reads SMNVEV (reference sequence). The CDR3 contains 13 residues. Trimming removed 6 bases from V and 8 bases from J, with 16 bases in between.

V usage is TRBV6-4 and J usage is TRBJ1-2; no clear D gene. CDR1 is MRHNA and CDR2 is SNTAGT in the germline V gene. The CDR3 extends over 13 amino acids. Trimming stripped 0 bases from V and 4 bases from J, with 6 bases between. CDR3: CASSDSGSYGYTF. The CDR3, as DNA: TGTGCCAGCAGTGACTCGGGGAGCTATGGCTACACCTTC.

V usage is TRBV7-2 and J usage is TRBJ2-2; a possible D gene is TRBD2 (6 bases). The CDR3 totals 15 residues. In germline, CDR1 is SGHTA, CDR2 FQGNSA. The V and J ends lost 0 bases and 1 base respectively, with 6 bases between them. The CDR3 bases are TGTGCCAGCAGCTTAGCCGGGGGGAACACCGGGGAGCTGTTTTTT. The encoded protein is CASSLAGGNTGELFF.

This clone was observed once. The CDR3 protein is CASGPSDYYSNQPQHF. The CDR3 nucleotides read TGTGCCAGCGGCCCCTCAGACTACTATAGCAATCAGCCCCAGCATTTT. The chain carries TRBV7-8 and TRBJ1-5, with no clear D. The V end lost 8 bases, the J end lost 0 bases, and 17 bases lay between the germline ends. Germline CDR1 and CDR2: SGHVS and FQNEAQ. The CDR3 has 16 residues.

This sequence joins TRBV4-3 and TRBJ2-5; 9 bases fit TRBD1. Germline CDR1 and CDR2: LGHNA and YSLEER. The CDR3 totals 15 residues. Trimming at V came to 3 bases and at J to 5 bases, leaving 7 bases not matched to a gene. CDR3: CASSHNRGLEETQYF. The CDR3 nucleotides read TGCGCCAGCAGCCATAACAGGGGGCTGGAGGAGACCCAGTACTTC.

The gene calls are TRBV30 and TRBJ2-7; D is uncertain. V was trimmed by 1 base and J by 5 bases, leaving 6 bases between them. CDR3 length: 11 residues. Per germline, CDR1 GTSNPN and CDR2 SVGIG (reference sequence). This chain's CDR3 is CAWSASNEQYF. DNA of the CDR3: TGTGCCTGGAGTGCGAGTAACGAGCAGTACTTC.

This clone has just a few counts. The chain recombines TRBV7-2 with TRBJ2-2; 7 nucleotides match TRBD2. Germline lookup yields CDR1 SGHTA and CDR2 FQGNSA. CDR3 length: 16 amino acids. Trimming at V came to 7 bases and at J to 5 bases, leaving 13 bases not matched to a gene. In DNA form, the CDR3 reads TGTGCCAGCACCTTCTCCGTAGTAGCGGGTACCGGGGAGCTGTTTTTT. Its protein is CASTFSVVAGTGELFF.

The CDR3 DNA is TGTGCCAGCAGCGTGGGCCAGGGCATTTACAATGAGCAGTTCTTC. Its protein is CASSVGQGIYNEQFF. The genes are TRBV9 and TRBJ2-1, with D possibly matching TRBD1 (5 bases). CDR1 is SGDLS, CDR2 YYNGEE, per germline. The CDR3 spans 15 residues. V was shortened by 2 bases and J by 4 bases, with 13 bases between the two germline ends. Full variable domain (rest looked up from reference TRBV9 and TRBJ2-1): DSGVTQTPKHLITATGQRVTLRCSPRSGDLSVYWYQQSLDQGLQFLIQYYNGEERAKGNILERFSAQQFPDLHSELNLSSLELGDSALYFCASSVGQGIYNEQFFGPGTRLTVL.

In its sample, this clone was seen once. The V gene is TRBV2, the J gene TRBJ1-1; TRBD1 matches 8 bases. Germline V gene lookup returns CDR1 SNHLY and CDR2 FYNNEI. The V and J ends lost 7 bases and 1 base, in that order; junction bases with no gene match: 5. This CDR3 contains 14 residues. The CDR3 protein is CASIGTGWNTEAFF. In DNA, the CDR3 is TGTGCCAGCATCGGGACAGGCTGGAACACTGAAGCTTTCTTT.

The genes are TRBV30 and TRBJ1-5; 12 bases fit TRBD1. The CDR3 extends over 17 amino acids. Germline CDR1 GTSNPN, CDR2 SVGIG (reference sequence). Losses at the gene ends were 1 base for V and 1 base for J; bases not matched to a gene: 5. The chain's CDR3 is CAWSEGQGAGSNQPQHF. Written as DNA, the CDR3 is TGTGCCTGGAGTGAGGGACAGGGGGCTGGAAGCAATCAGCCCCAGCATTTT.

The chain uses TRBV5-1 and TRBJ2-5; 7 nucleotides agree with TRBD1. Germline CDR1 SGHRS, CDR2 YFSETQ. Unmatched junction bases numbered 5, after V lost 3 bases and J lost 3 bases. The CDR3 contains 14 residues. Here the CDR3 DNA reads TGCGCCAGCAGCTCCGGGACAGTCAAAGAGACCCAGTACTTC. It codes for CASSSGTVKETQYF.

In this sample, this clone turned up a few times. The chain recombines TRBV6-5 with TRBJ2-5; 12 positions match TRBD2. Germline CDR1 reads MNHEY; CDR2 reads SVGAGI. The CDR3 extends over 15 amino acids. V lost 5 bases to trimming and J lost 5 bases; unmatched junction nucleotides: 6. CDR3 nucleotides: TGTGCCAGCAGTAGAGCCGGGACTAGCGGGGAGACCCAGTACTTC. This encodes CASSRAGTSGETQYF.

This chain connects TRBV29-1 to TRBJ2-5; D might be TRBD1 (6 bases). The J call may be mistaken, given a closer DNA end match to TRBJ2-7. Germline loops: CDR1 SQVTM, CDR2 ANQGSEA. The CDR3 contains 13 residues. The CDR3 bases are TGCAGCGTCTTGACAGGCGACTCTTCCGAGCAGTACTTC. This gives the protein CSVLTGDSSEQYF.

This clone was picked up a small number of times. The chain joins TRBV6-1 to TRBJ2-3, with 7 bases matching TRBD1. CDR1 is MNHNS, CDR2 SASEGT, per germline. There are 14 residues in the CDR3. With V trimmed by 7 bases and J by 3 bases, 7 bases remained unmatched. The CDR3 here is CASIKRTGTDTQYF. CDR3 sequence (DNA): TGTGCCAGCATCAAGCGGACAGGAACAGATACGCAGTATTTT.